This T cell receptor (beta chain) derives from a study of graft-versus-host responses after intestinal transplantation. Comment on this clone: Its antigen is still unknown.

Using immunoSEQ multiplex PCR, the repertoire was profiled, and TCRdb retains in-frame clones only, with some absent. This sample has roughly 70,000 clones, with under 90% found just once. This sequence originates from a human donor who was the organ donor for an intestinal transplant. The source material was unstimulated CD4+ T cells sorted from spleen or lymph node cells, sampled before transplant.

The CDR3 bases are TGTGCCAGCAGTGACCTTTCGACAGGGCGGATAGATGGCTACACCTTC. It is translated as CASSDLSTGRIDGYTF. This sequence joins TRBV28 and TRBJ1-2, with 7 bases matching TRBD1. Germline CDR1 reads MDHEN; CDR2 reads SYDVKM. The CDR3 length is 16 residues. With V trimmed by 5 bases and J by 6 bases, 15 bases remained unmatched.